A selection of T cell receptor beta chains follows, all from one sample in a study of blood T cell repertoires in COVID-19. This table comes from immunoSEQ multiplex PCR, and its TCRdb copy is limited to in-frame clones, with some not included. The repertoire holds 300,000 to 400,000 clones, with about 87% as singletons. Sequencing was done on a sample of peripheral blood. The receptors originated from a woman in her forties or fifties who had recovered from COVID-19. The CDR3 runs from the conserved cysteine through the conserved F or W. A D gene is named only where the DNA matches it firmly. Some rows mark clone size as missing; the rest say once, few, many or name a class of expanded clone.

j_call: TRBJ2-3
v_call: TRBV30
d_call: TRBD2
clone_size: NA
cdr3_aa: CAYQSPGLADTQYF
cdr3_nt: TGTGCCTACCAGTCTCCGGGACTAGCAGATACGCAGTATTTT

j_call: TRBJ1-1
v_call: TRBV29-1
d_call: NA
clone_size: once
cdr3_aa: CSAEIRGLNTEAFF
cdr3_nt: TGCAGCGCTGAGATCAGGGGCCTGAACACTGAAGCTTTCTTT

j_call: TRBJ1-5
v_call: TRBV6-2/TRBV6-3
d_call: NA
clone_size: NA
cdr3_aa: CASRYETAVNQPQHF
cdr3_nt: TGTGCCAGCAGATACGAGACAGCCGTCAATCAGCCCCAGCATTTT

j_call: TRBJ2-1
v_call: TRBV2
d_call: TRBD2
clone_size: once
cdr3_aa: CASTDSGLPGDNEQFF
cdr3_nt: TGTGCCAGCACAGATAGCGGGCTCCCGGGAGACAATGAGCAGTTCTTC

j_call: TRBJ2-7
v_call: TRBV7-2
d_call: NA
clone_size: NA
cdr3_aa: CASSQYGGEQYF
cdr3_nt: TGTGCCAGCAGCCAATACGGTGGCGAGCAGTACTTC

j_call: TRBJ2-4
v_call: TRBV2
d_call: NA
clone_size: NA
cdr3_aa: CASSGRSGENIQYF
cdr3_nt: TGTGCCAGCAGTGGTCGGTCCGGGGAAAACATTCAGTACTTC

j_call: TRBJ1-5
v_call: TRBV18
d_call: NA
clone_size: NA
cdr3_aa: CASSHRDNNQPQHF
cdr3_nt: TGTGCCAGCTCACACCGGGACAACAATCAGCCCCAGCATTTT

j_call: TRBJ2-1
v_call: TRBV5-6
d_call: NA
clone_size: NA
cdr3_aa: CASSFGLYNEQFF
cdr3_nt: TGTGCCAGCAGCTTCGGTCTCTACAATGAGCAGTTCTTC

j_call: TRBJ2-3
v_call: TRBV4-3
d_call: TRBD2
clone_size: NA
cdr3_aa: CASSQDLAGGPEDTQYF
cdr3_nt: TGCGCCAGCAGCCAAGATCTAGCGGGAGGGCCCGAAGATACGCAGTATTTT

j_call: TRBJ2-7
v_call: TRBV28
d_call: NA
clone_size: once
cdr3_aa: CASRPPGSGASYEQYF
cdr3_nt: TGTGCCAGCAGACCCCCTGGTAGCGGTGCCTCCTACGAGCAGTACTTC

j_call: TRBJ2-2
v_call: TRBV7-9
d_call: TRBD1
clone_size: NA
cdr3_aa: CASSLQTGDGELFF
cdr3_nt: TGTGCCAGCAGCCTCCAAACAGGGGACGGGGAGCTGTTTTTT

j_call: TRBJ2-3
v_call: TRBV5-1
d_call: TRBD2
clone_size: once
cdr3_aa: CASSLGGLAGGDTQYF
cdr3_nt: TGCGCCAGCAGCTTGGGCGGACTAGCGGGAGGAGATACGCAGTATTTT

j_call: TRBJ1-2
v_call: TRBV11-2
d_call: NA
clone_size: NA
cdr3_aa: CASSLGGYGIYGYTF
cdr3_nt: TGTGCCAGCAGCTTAGGAGGCTACGGAATATATGGCTACACCTTC

j_call: TRBJ2-2
v_call: TRBV7-3
d_call: NA
clone_size: NA
cdr3_aa: CASTRDNTGELFF
cdr3_nt: TGTGCCAGCACCAGGGATAACACCGGGGAGCTGTTTTTT

j_call: TRBJ2-1
v_call: TRBV7-2
d_call: TRBD2
clone_size: NA
cdr3_aa: CATSPAGGMLYNEQFF
cdr3_nt: TGTGCCACCAGCCCAGCGGGAGGGATGCTCTACAATGAGCAGTTCTTC

j_call: TRBJ1-2
v_call: TRBV15
d_call: TRBD1
clone_size: NA
cdr3_aa: CATSRDTGGAGDGYTF
cdr3_nt: TGTGCCACCAGCAGAGATACAGGGGGCGCGGGGGATGGCTACACCTTC

j_call: TRBJ2-7
v_call: TRBV19
d_call: TRBD1
clone_size: NA
cdr3_aa: CASSTNRDRGHEQYF
cdr3_nt: TGTGCCAGTAGTACAAACCGGGACAGGGGCCACGAGCAGTACTTC

j_call: TRBJ2-7
v_call: TRBV29-1
d_call: TRBD1
clone_size: NA
cdr3_aa: CSVEVTGVAYEQYF
cdr3_nt: TGCAGCGTTGAGGTGACAGGGGTAGCCTACGAGCAGTACTTC

j_call: TRBJ2-7
v_call: TRBV5-5
d_call: TRBD1
clone_size: NA
cdr3_aa: CASSFTGGEQYF
cdr3_nt: TGTGCCAGCAGCTTTACAGGGGGGGAGCAGTACTTC

j_call: TRBJ1-5
v_call: TRBV2
d_call: NA
clone_size: NA
cdr3_aa: CASSGENQPQHF
cdr3_nt: TGTGCCAGCAGCGGGGAAAATCAGCCCCAGCATTTT

j_call: TRBJ1-1
v_call: TRBV6-2/TRBV6-3
d_call: NA
clone_size: NA
cdr3_aa: CASSYREKTEAFF
cdr3_nt: TGTGCCAGCAGTTATCGTGAGAAGACTGAAGCTTTCTTT

j_call: TRBJ2-7
v_call: TRBV29-1
d_call: NA
clone_size: NA
cdr3_aa: CSVGDRFNYEQYF
cdr3_nt: TGCAGCGTCGGAGACAGGTTCAACTACGAGCAGTACTTC

j_call: TRBJ1-2
v_call: TRBV5-6
d_call: NA
clone_size: NA
cdr3_aa: CASSLAGHSNYGYTF
cdr3_nt: TGTGCCAGCAGCTTGGCGGGACACAGCAACTATGGCTACACCTTC

j_call: TRBJ2-7
v_call: TRBV18
d_call: TRBD1
clone_size: NA
cdr3_aa: CASSQIDRDHEQYF
cdr3_nt: TGTGCCAGCTCACAGATCGACAGGGACCACGAGCAGTACTTC

j_call: TRBJ2-3
v_call: TRBV6-4
d_call: NA
clone_size: NA
cdr3_aa: CASSDGLASGTQYF
cdr3_nt: TGTGCCAGCAGTGACGGTCTAGCGTCTGGTACGCAGTATTTT

j_call: TRBJ1-1
v_call: TRBV30
d_call: NA
clone_size: NA
cdr3_aa: CAWSVLTGGTEAFF
cdr3_nt: TGTGCCTGGAGTGTTTTGACGGGGGGTACCGAAGCTTTCTTT

j_call: TRBJ1-5
v_call: TRBV28
d_call: NA
clone_size: NA
cdr3_aa: CASSSNGRDNQPQHF
cdr3_nt: TGTGCCAGCAGTTCCAACGGACGGGACAATCAGCCCCAGCATTTT

j_call: TRBJ1-2
v_call: TRBV28
d_call: NA
clone_size: NA
cdr3_aa: CASSLGGDYGYTF
cdr3_nt: TGTGCCAGCAGTTTAGGGGGGGACTATGGCTACACCTTC

j_call: TRBJ1-4
v_call: TRBV29-1
d_call: NA
clone_size: NA
cdr3_aa: CSVERLQGDEKLFF
cdr3_nt: TGCAGCGTTGAAAGACTCCAAGGAGATGAAAAACTGTTTTTT

j_call: TRBJ2-1
v_call: TRBV10-3
d_call: NA
clone_size: NA
cdr3_aa: CAQDTEQFF
cdr3_nt: TGTGCCCAGGATACTGAGCAGTTCTTC

j_call: TRBJ1-1
v_call: TRBV12-5
d_call: NA
clone_size: NA
cdr3_aa: CASGLNRNTEAFF
cdr3_nt: TGTGCTAGTGGTTTGAACAGGAACACTGAAGCTTTCTTT

j_call: TRBJ1-2
v_call: TRBV4-3
d_call: NA
clone_size: NA
cdr3_aa: CASSQKRDIPNYGYTF
cdr3_nt: TGCGCCAGCAGCCAGAAACGGGACATTCCTAACTATGGCTACACCTTC

j_call: TRBJ2-1
v_call: TRBV7-8
d_call: TRBD2
clone_size: NA
cdr3_aa: CASSVSGGNNEQFF
cdr3_nt: TGTGCCAGCAGCGTTAGCGGGGGTAACAATGAGCAGTTCTTC

j_call: TRBJ1-6
v_call: TRBV2
d_call: TRBD1
clone_size: NA
cdr3_aa: CASKMGQYNSPLHF
cdr3_nt: TGTGCCAGCAAGATGGGACAGTATAATTCACCCCTCCACTTT

j_call: TRBJ2-3
v_call: TRBV27
d_call: TRBD2
clone_size: NA
cdr3_aa: CASSGTSGRSTQYF
cdr3_nt: TGTGCCAGTTCCGGGACTAGCGGGAGAAGTACGCAGTATTTT

j_call: TRBJ2-3
v_call: TRBV5-4
d_call: NA
clone_size: NA
cdr3_aa: CASSLGLEQGATQYF
cdr3_nt: TGTGCCAGCAGCTTGGGGCTAGAGCAGGGCGCTACGCAGTATTTT

j_call: TRBJ2-3
v_call: TRBV29-1
d_call: NA
clone_size: NA
cdr3_aa: CSGAQRFTDTQYF
cdr3_nt: TGCAGCGGCGCACAGAGATTCACAGATACGCAGTATTTT

j_call: TRBJ2-1
v_call: TRBV6-2/TRBV6-3
d_call: TRBD2
clone_size: NA
cdr3_aa: CASSYFWVLISGTRYYNEQFF
cdr3_nt: TGTGCCAGCAGTTATTTCTGGGTTCTGATCTCCGGGACTAGGTACTACAATGAGCAGTTCTTC

j_call: TRBJ1-5
v_call: TRBV27
d_call: NA
clone_size: once
cdr3_aa: CASTSGSNQPQHF
cdr3_nt: TGTGCCAGCACGTCCGGGAGCAATCAGCCCCAGCATTTT

j_call: TRBJ2-2
v_call: TRBV2
d_call: NA
clone_size: NA
cdr3_aa: CASSPTLQRELFF
cdr3_nt: TGTGCCAGCAGTCCCACTTTGCAACGGGAGCTGTTTTTT

j_call: TRBJ1-3
v_call: TRBV14
d_call: TRBD1
clone_size: NA
cdr3_aa: CASSGRQGLSGNTIYF
cdr3_nt: TGTGCCAGCAGCGGCCGACAGGGACTCTCTGGAAACACCATATATTTT

j_call: TRBJ1-6
v_call: TRBV6-6
d_call: NA
clone_size: NA
cdr3_aa: CASMNRENSPLHF
cdr3_nt: TGTGCCAGCATGAACAGGGAGAATTCACCCCTCCACTTT

j_call: TRBJ1-1
v_call: TRBV14
d_call: NA
clone_size: NA
cdr3_aa: CASSQESSATEAFF
cdr3_nt: TGTGCCAGCAGCCAAGAGTCGTCAGCGACTGAAGCTTTCTTT

j_call: TRBJ1-2
v_call: TRBV6-5
d_call: TRBD1
clone_size: NA
cdr3_aa: CATWDRGNYGYTF
cdr3_nt: TGTGCCACCTGGGACAGGGGCAACTATGGCTACACCTTC

j_call: TRBJ1-2
v_call: TRBV15
d_call: NA
clone_size: once
cdr3_aa: CATSQRRGGSVYGYTF
cdr3_nt: TGTGCCACCAGTCAGCGGAGGGGAGGGAGTGTCTACGGCTACACCTTC

j_call: TRBJ1-5
v_call: TRBV7-9
d_call: NA
clone_size: NA
cdr3_aa: CASSFEGGSNQPQHF
cdr3_nt: TGTGCCAGCAGCTTTGAGGGAGGGAGCAATCAGCCCCAGCATTTT

j_call: TRBJ2-3
v_call: TRBV6-4
d_call: TRBD2
clone_size: NA
cdr3_aa: CASSALAGTTDTQYF
cdr3_nt: TGTGCCAGCAGTGCCCTAGCGGGGACCACAGATACGCAGTATTTT

j_call: TRBJ2-1
v_call: TRBV11-3
d_call: TRBD2
clone_size: NA
cdr3_aa: CASSLGTSGNEQFF
cdr3_nt: TGTGCCAGCAGCTTAGGGACTAGCGGGAATGAGCAGTTCTTC

j_call: TRBJ2-7
v_call: TRBV6-6
d_call: NA
clone_size: NA
cdr3_aa: CASSPITGYEQYF
cdr3_nt: TGTGCCAGCAGCCCAATTACAGGGTACGAGCAGTACTTC